Below are 3 T cell receptor beta chains sequenced from a single sample in a study of coeliac disease. Libraries were prepared by immunoSEQ multiplex PCR; TCRdb keeps only in-frame clonotypes and omits some of them. The sample shows some 6,500 clones, approximately 59% of them seen only once. The sample consisted of lymphocytes from the gut lamina propria. The receptors stem from a man aged 55-75 years with celiac disease on a gluten-free diet.

Concerning this clone: A read error may account for a junction end that differs from germline. The chain employs TRBV7-9 and TRBJ2-2, with TRBD1 identical over 8 bases. Germline V gives CDR1 SEHNR, CDR2 FQNEAQ (reference sequence). This CDR3 contains 16 residues. The CDR3 protein is CASNLRTGWDTGELFF. The CDR3 DNA reads as TGTGCCAGCAACTTAAGGACAGGGTGGGACACCGGGGAGCTGTTTTTT.

The chain links TRBV6-1 to TRBJ1-5; TRBD1 aligns across 8 bases. Germline values: CDR1 MNHNS, CDR2 SASEGT. V shed 7 bases, J shed 2 bases, and the junction held 4 bases outside the gene matches. This CDR3 spans 14 amino acids. The CDR3 DNA reads as TGTGCCAGCACTGGGACAGGTGGCAATCAGCCCCAGCATTTT. It encodes CASTGTGGNQPQHF.

V usage is TRBV7-2 and J usage is TRBJ2-7, with 7 bases fitting TRBD2. Germline CDR1 SGHTA, CDR2 FQGNSA. The CDR3 has 16 amino acids. V dropped 4 bases and J dropped 4; count of bases not matched to a gene: 13. The CDR3 coding sequence is TGTGCCAGCAGCTCCCGACTGGGCGGGGGTCGTTACGAGCAGTACTTC. This translates into CASSSRLGGGRYEQYF.